What follows is one T cell receptor (beta chain) and its context. This clonotype was seen many times. What this receptor recognizes is not known. The sample holds no much larger clone one base away, and base qualities are not on file. Graves' hyperthyroidism was defined as stable when no progression to ophthalmopathy occurred over 18 months of follow-up. Hyperthyroidism patients were aged 18 to 65 years and newly diagnosed, with disease duration of less than 2 months. Patients with uncontrolled infections, other autoimmune diseases, pregnancy or lactation were excluded. Diagnoses were based on clinical symptoms, serum thyroxine and TRAb, thyroid ultrasound and orbital computed tomography. Ficoll-Paque density gradient centrifugation was used to isolate PBMCs from around 10 ml of fresh peripheral blood. Total RNA was extracted with Trizol reagent, and quality was checked on an Agilent 2100 Bioanalyzer.

The TCR beta CDR3 regions were amplified from the RNA transcripts. A first-round RT-PCR of the TCR CDR3 used the HTBI primer set with the Qiagen OneStep RT-PCR kit. A second multiplex PCR round built the libraries, followed by size selection and purification. Paired-end sequencing of the libraries was performed with 100 bp reads on an Illumina HiSeq2000. On the study's bioinformatics: Raw data were processed with SOAPnuke, discarding reads with adapters, uncalled bases, mean Phred below 15, or no exact constant-primer or identifier match. High-quality paired reads were merged using COPE v1.2.5, and each unique nucleotide sequence was defined as a clonotype. MiTCR v1.1 was used to align clonotypes to the IMGT TRBV, TRBD and TRBJ reference segments. Only V-J combinations with frequency above 0.0001, covering roughly 99% of repertoires, were analysed. The TCS score was defined as F50 (clonal expansion) divided by E x V (chaos), with BLOSUM62-based TCRdist calculated between CDR3 peptides within each V-J. Welch's t-statistics and random forest reduced some 510 V-J features to roughly 13, which were used in a naive Bayes classifier (R e1071). The raw public data were reprocessed by TCRdb itself: fastp quality trimming at Q25, MiXCR clonotype calling, in-frame beta chains only. Each entry is one CDR3 protein sequence, shown with its most common DNA and genes. The V and J calls here are based on TCRdb, not the publication. The sample profile shows fewer than 350,000 distinct CDR3 sequences; roughly an eighth of them were found once. 7.9% of the sample goes to the ten largest clones.

The data are from a study of T cells in Graves' hyperthyroidism and ophthalmopathy (dated by TCRdb to the late 2010s). For context, the study as a whole: Peripheral blood was collected at initial diagnosis, before any treatment. To identify TCR V-J signatures that set the groups apart, the researchers used a discovery cohort of 100 patients, made up of under 45 with Graves' ophthalmopathy and 57 with stable Graves' hyperthyroidism. Prospective prediction of ophthalmopathy was tested in an independent validation cohort of some 19 hyperthyroidism patients and 15 to 17 patients who later progressed to ophthalmopathy. The 75 to 100 discovery patients were randomly split 7:3 into training and test sets. In about six Graves' hyperthyroidism patients, the study also compared T-cell repertoires from thyroid tissue with T-cell repertoires from blood. After blood sampling, hyperthyroidism patients were treated with methimazole at a starting dose of 30 mg daily, and ophthalmopathy patients were treated with high-dose intravenous methylprednisolone. According to the paper, TCR Vbeta CDR3 sequencing was carried out on about 140 peripheral blood samples, which came from under 50 ophthalmopathy, about 75 hyperthyroidism and roughly 17 progressor patients.

Broader findings and caveats from the paper: In validation, the model predicted progression to ophthalmopathy a median of about 5.9 months before onset, with approximately 68% sensitivity and roughly 73% specificity. Most expanded thyroid clonotypes (frequency above 0.001) were also detected in blood, a finding suggesting that blood repertoires may reflect thyroid immune responses. No statistical method was used to set the sample size in advance, and investigators knew the group allocation. Ophthalmopathy was separated from stable hyperthyroidism by a 13 V-J signature model, with over 85% sensitivity and about 81% specificity obtained in cross-validation and 80%/75% obtained in testing.

The TCR was taken from a woman aged 40 to 50 with Graves' hyperthyroidism. Sequenced sample: blood.

The nucleotide sequence reads TGTGCCAGCAGCCAGGGGGTAGGCTATGGCTACACCTTC. Its translation is CASSQGVGYGYTF. The rearranged chain carries TRBV12-3 or TRBV12-4 and TRBJ1-2; TRBD1 matches 7 bases in the middle. V is pruned by 6 bases and J by 4 bases, leaving 5 bases of the junction without a gene match. Spanning cysteine to phenylalanine, the CDR3 consists of 13 amino acids. Just CDR3 DNA is preserved here, 39 bases in frame from base 1.